This TCR beta chain was sequenced during a study of blood T cell repertoires in COVID-19. Study-wide context: Samples representing acute and convalescent COVID-19 were sourced from the United States, Italy and Spain.

As processed by the authors: Amplifying reference gene primers gave estimates of nucleated cell counts. The method was immunoSEQ multiplex PCR; TCRdb's version includes in-frame clones alone and lacks a portion of them. V, J and clone size are those of that table, while D and trimming were read from the DNA. The table has a few hundred thousand clones, 90% seen once. While infection was still active, Seattle patients were enrolled and then followed longitudinally. The CDR3 runs 20 residues. The junction had 12 bases not matched to a gene; V was cut back by 0 bases and J by 6 bases. In germline, CDR1 is LGHNA, CDR2 YNFKEQ.

The clonotype was recovered from a woman in her 50s with COVID-19, enrolled during active disease. The rearrangement uses TRBV4-2 and TRBJ2-2; 14 positions match TRBD2. Sequencing input: peripheral blood. CDR3 DNA sequence: TGTGCCAGCAGCCAAGAAGAACCGGGACTAGCGGGAGTCCAGGCCGGGGAGCTGTTTTTT. Translation: CASSQEEPGLAGVQAGELFF.